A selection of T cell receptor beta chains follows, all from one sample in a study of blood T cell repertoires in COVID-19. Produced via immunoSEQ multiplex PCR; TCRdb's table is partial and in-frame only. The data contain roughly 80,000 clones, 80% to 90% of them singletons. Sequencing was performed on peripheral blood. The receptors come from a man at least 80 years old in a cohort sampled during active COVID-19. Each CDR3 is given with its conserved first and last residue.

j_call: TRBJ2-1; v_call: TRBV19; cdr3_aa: CASSGTGVSNEQFF
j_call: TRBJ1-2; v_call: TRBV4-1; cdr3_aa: CASSPSPANYGYTF
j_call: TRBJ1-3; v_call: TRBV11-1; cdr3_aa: CASSLAGAGTGNTIYF
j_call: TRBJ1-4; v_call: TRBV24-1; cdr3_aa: CATSDPGQGEKLFF
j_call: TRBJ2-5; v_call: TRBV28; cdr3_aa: CASRSSGGAAQYF
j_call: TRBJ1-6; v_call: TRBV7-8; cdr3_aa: CASNPDRGSSPLHF
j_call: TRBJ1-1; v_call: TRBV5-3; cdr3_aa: CARSLVQVGQANTEAFF
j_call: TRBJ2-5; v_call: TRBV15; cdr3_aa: CATSRDRGFEETQYF
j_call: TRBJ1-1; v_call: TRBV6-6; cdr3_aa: CASEQGQRTEAFF
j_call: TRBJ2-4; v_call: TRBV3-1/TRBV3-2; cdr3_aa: CASSLRGENIQYF
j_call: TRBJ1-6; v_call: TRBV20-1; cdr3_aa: CSASLKNSPLHF
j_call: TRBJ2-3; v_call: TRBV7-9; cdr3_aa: CASTLAVGGSTDTQYF
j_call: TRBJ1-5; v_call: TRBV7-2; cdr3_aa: CASSLTGLFQPQHF
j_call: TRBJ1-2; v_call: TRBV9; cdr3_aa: CASSVAAGGSSYGYTF
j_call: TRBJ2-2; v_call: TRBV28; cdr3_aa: CASSWGDTGELFF
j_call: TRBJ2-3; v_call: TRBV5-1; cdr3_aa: CASSPTPRGSTDTQYF
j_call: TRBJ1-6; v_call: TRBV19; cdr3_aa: CASSPRLNRDSPLHF
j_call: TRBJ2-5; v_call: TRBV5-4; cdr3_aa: CASSPTSGGIIETQYF
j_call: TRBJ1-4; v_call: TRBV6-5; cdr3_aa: CASSYEDSNEKLFF
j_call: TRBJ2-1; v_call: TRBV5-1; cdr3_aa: CASSSSGGALYEQFF
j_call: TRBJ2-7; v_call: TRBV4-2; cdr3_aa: CASSQESAGENEQYF
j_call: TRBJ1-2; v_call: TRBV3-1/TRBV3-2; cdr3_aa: CASSQGTGGYGYTF
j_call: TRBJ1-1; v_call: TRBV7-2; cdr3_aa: CASSLEGVSGTEAFF
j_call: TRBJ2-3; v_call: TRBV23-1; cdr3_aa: CASSGRGQIDSTDTQYF
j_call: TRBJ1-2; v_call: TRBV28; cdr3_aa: CASSLQLGGITF